This T cell receptor beta chain was found in a study of blood T cell repertoires in COVID-19 (dated by TCRdb to about 2020). Regarding the complete study: Collaborator samples came from the United States, Italy and Spain and covered acute and convalescent phases of COVID-19. The prospective study material was composed of cDNA or gDNA derived from T cells, B-cell-depleted T cells, or PBMCs. The dataset comprised deeply sampled blood TCRbeta repertoires from subjects exposed to, actively infected with, or recovered from COVID-19. The repertoires were made available in a free public database intended to serve as a resource for research on the immune response to SARS-CoV-2. The samples were drawn from the first 160 participants of the ongoing ImmuneRACE study and from 1,254 subjects provided by 6 global collaborators. Sample metadata almost always included a de-identified subject ID, COVID-19 status, age in years and sex. HLA class I and class II types, where available, came from metadata supplied by the sample provider rather than from assay-based typing.

One collaborating source in Seattle enrolled patients during active infection and followed them longitudinally through the course of disease. Collaborating institutions collected whole blood in K2EDTA tubes following their own protocols. Collaborator samples were shipped for TCRbeta analysis as frozen whole blood, isolated PBMCs, or DNA extracted from either sample type. Study-level results and caveats: The amount of clinical and demographic metadata varied by source and participant and was provided uncurated.

TCRbeta CDR3 regions were amplified from genomic DNA using the immunoSEQ Assay, a bias-controlled multiplex PCR. In the original analysis: The number of nucleated cells in each sample was estimated by amplification of reference gene primers within the assay. Sequence reads were collapsed and filtered to measure the absolute abundance of every unique TCRbeta CDR3 rearrangement. For each sample, productive Simpson clonality was calculated by taking the square root of Simpson's diversity index across productive rearrangements. TCRdb re-hosts the immuneACCESS table, in-frame sequences only. Its copies lack some clones; in the studies checked, an unresolved V gene accounts for under half of them, and the cause for the rest is not known. That table furnishes V, J and clone size, whereas the DNA furnished D and trimming. This sample lists under 250,000 clones; roughly 83% were detected once. The ten most abundant clones make up roughly 5.2% of the sample.

Trimming removed 2 bases from V and 11 bases from J, leaving 12 bases between the germline ends. CDR1 and CDR2 were assigned from the germline V gene as SGHDN and FVKESK. From the cysteine up to the phenylalanine, the CDR3 has a length of 12 residues. Just the 36-base CDR3 DNA is kept, in frame starting at base 1. Concerning this clone itself: The antigen it recognizes is unknown. No clone much larger than this one lies a single base away; base qualities are absent.

In this chain, TRBV14 is recombined with TRBJ1-1, with a tentative D gene TRBD1 over 6 matching bases. The sequenced material came from peripheral blood. This TCR derives from an elderly woman with COVID-19, enrolled during active disease. The CDR3 protein sequence reads: CASSQNRVKAFF. The DNA sequence is TGTGCCAGCAGCCAAAACAGGGTGAAGGCTTTCTTT.